The next 32 T cell receptor beta chains were all read from a single sample in a study of cytomegalovirus exposure and HLA in healthy donors. PCR primers comprised 60 Vbeta and 13 Jbeta primers. Profiled with immunoSEQ multiplex PCR; TCRdb holds only in-frame clones, not every one. The sample has over 100,000 clones; roughly 73% are singletons. Sequencing used PBMCs. The source of these receptors is a woman between 25 and 40 years old in good health and CMV-seronegative.

The chain carries TRBV30 and TRBJ1-1, with D possibly matching TRBD1 (5 bases). Germline CDR1 is GTSNPN and CDR2 is SVGIG (reference sequence). The germline V and J ends were trimmed by 8 bases and 4 bases, with 14 bases remaining between them. This CDR3 has 12 residues. The CDR3 coding sequence is TGTGCCAGGCATCTGGGGGGCACTGAAGCTTTCTTT. Encoded protein: CARHLGGTEAFF.

The V gene is TRBV7-9, the J gene TRBJ2-2; D is unclear. The CDR3 sequence is 16 residues long. Trimming pared 5 bases from V and 5 bases from J, leaving 18 bases between. Germline V gene sequence: CDR1 SEHNR, CDR2 FQNEAQ (reference sequence). The CDR3 sequence is CASSLRQLGATGELFF. The CDR3 nucleotides are TGTGCCAGCAGCCTACGACAATTGGGCGCGACCGGGGAGCTGTTTTTT.

V is TRBV2 and J is TRBJ2-1; TRBD2 aligns across 14 bases. Germline lookup yields CDR1 SNHLY and CDR2 FYNNEI. The V gene end was trimmed by 6 bases and the J gene end by 9 bases; junction bases not matched to a gene: 7. The CDR3 spans 15 residues. The CDR3 DNA reads as TGTGCCAGCAGCCAGACTAGCGGGAGGGCCGGTGAGCAGTTCTTC. Its translation: CASSQTSGRAGEQFF.

DNA for the CDR3: TGTGCCAGCAGCTCCGGACACAGGCAGTGTGGCTACACCTTC. Translating gives CASSSGHRQCGYTF. The chain combines TRBV7-2 with TRBJ1-2; possible D gene TRBD1, 5 bases. CDR1 and CDR2 (germline): SGHTA, FQGNSA. CDR3 length equals 14 residues. V was clipped by 4 bases and J by 7 bases, with 16 bases between them.

CDR3 sequence reads: CASSAGDSTNEKLFF. CDR3 bases: TGTGCCAGCAGTGCAGGCGATTCAACTAATGAAAAACTGTTTTTT. The chain employs TRBV9 and TRBJ1-4; D is unresolved. The ends were cut back, 5 bases at V and 0 bases at J, with 11 bases in the middle. CDR1 SGDLS and CDR2 YYNGEE come from the germline V gene. This CDR3 spans 15 amino acids.

The chain has TRBV7-9 and TRBJ1-1, with 7 positions matching TRBD1. CDR1 SEHNR and CDR2 FQNEAQ come from the germline V gene (reference sequence). The CDR3 has 13 amino acids. The J segment lost 1 base and the V segment lost 4 bases, leaving 0 bases of the junction unmatched. The chain's CDR3 is CASSWTGNTEAFF. The CDR3 nucleotides are TGTGCCAGCAGCTGGACAGGGAACACTGAAGCTTTCTTT.

This clone occurred once. This chain joins TRBV29-1 and TRBJ2-7; D might be TRBD2 (5 bases). The germline V gene has CDR1 SQVTM and CDR2 ANQGSEA. V was trimmed by 3 bases and J by 3 bases, leaving 18 bases between them. The CDR3 spans 15 residues. The CDR3 nucleotides read TGCAGCGTTGATTTACCCGCGGGCGGAAACTACGAGCAGTACTTC. Protein sequence: CSVDLPAGGNYEQYF.

V is TRBV6-5 and J is TRBJ2-7, with 7 bases matching TRBD1. The CDR3 runs 16 residues. V shed 4 bases, J shed 2 bases, and the junction held 11 bases outside the gene matches. CDR1 is MNHEY and CDR2 is SVGAGI in the germline V gene. CDR3 sequence (DNA): TGTGCCAGCAGTTCCAAGGGGGCAGGGGCGCCCTACGAGCAGTACTTC. It specifies CASSSKGAGAPYEQYF.

The rearrangement joins TRBV6-6 to TRBJ2-3, with 8 positions matching TRBD1. Germline values: CDR1 MNHNY, CDR2 SVGAGI (reference sequence). V shed 7 bases, J shed 2 bases, and the junction held 11 bases outside the gene matches. The CDR3 runs 16 residues. CDR3 DNA sequence: TGTGCCAGCACAGATCGGGACAGGCGCCCCACAGATACGCAGTATTTT. Protein: CASTDRDRRPTDTQYF.

The rearrangement joins TRBV7-9 to TRBJ1-1, with a tentative D call TRBD1 (6 bases). The CDR3 is 15 residues long. Trimming left V 2 bases short and J 6 bases short, with 16 bases between. The V gene's germline CDR1 is SEHNR and CDR2 FQNEAQ (reference sequence). The CDR3 DNA follows: TGTGCCAGCAGCTTATCGGCAGCCGGGGGGCCTGAAGCTTTCTTT. It specifies CASSLSAAGGPEAFF.

V gene TRBV6-6 combines with J gene TRBJ1-1; no definite D call. From germline, CDR1 is MNHNY and CDR2 SVGAGI (reference sequence). Trimming pared 2 bases from V and 0 bases from J, leaving 10 bases between. The CDR3 contains 15 residues. The CDR3, as DNA: TGTGCCAGCAGTTACGGAGGAGCTATGAACACTGAAGCTTTCTTT. This encodes CASSYGGAMNTEAFF.

The CDR3 region has the DNA TGTGCCAGCAGGGACCGGACAGAATACAACACTGAAGCTTTCTTT. It specifies CASRDRTEYNTEAFF. V is TRBV6-6 and J is TRBJ1-1, with D perhaps matching TRBD1 (6 bases). With 6 bases removed from V and 2 bases from J, the gap between germline ends came to 16 bases. The CDR3 covers 15 residues. The germline gives CDR1 MNHNY, CDR2 SVGAGI (reference sequence).

The sample holds one count of this clone. J is TRBJ1-4 and V is TRBV29-1; D is unresolved. V gave up 4 bases and J gave up 3 bases, with 9 bases separating them. Per germline, CDR1 SQVTM and CDR2 ANQGSEA. The CDR3 is 13 residues long. The CDR3 spells CSVVPSANEKLFF. CDR3 in DNA: TGCAGCGTTGTGCCTAGTGCTAATGAAAAACTGTTTTTT.

The rearrangement links TRBV20-1 to TRBJ1-1; D is undetermined. From germline, CDR1 is DFQATT and CDR2 SNEGSKA (reference sequence). The germline V and J ends were trimmed by 5 bases and 5 bases, with 9 bases remaining between them. The CDR3 is 11 residues long. The CDR3, as DNA: TGCAGTGCTGAGGGAGATACTGAAGCTTTCTTT. It specifies CSAEGDTEAFF.

This clone was seen just once. The rearrangement uses TRBV5-1 and TRBJ2-3; 7 bases map to TRBD2. The V gene end was trimmed by 2 bases and the J gene end by 4 bases; junction bases not matched to a gene: 7. The V gene's germline CDR1 is SGHRS and CDR2 YFSETQ. The CDR3 covers 15 residues. CDR3 coding DNA: TGCGCCAGCAGCTTAGGACTAGGAGGGGCAGATACGCAGTATTTT. Protein sequence: CASSLGLGGADTQYF.

In its sample, this clone ranks as medium-sized (0.01 to 0.1%). The chain combines TRBV6-6 with TRBJ2-5, with D hard to call. From germline, CDR1 is MNHNY and CDR2 SVGAGI (reference sequence). The CDR3 is made up of 11 amino acids. V was cut by 5 bases and J by 5 bases, with 6 bases left in between. In nucleotides, the CDR3 is TGTGCCAGCAGTCCCAGGGAGACCCAGTACTTC. Its protein product is CASSPRETQYF.

This sequence joins TRBV7-8 and TRBJ2-1, with 10 bases that match TRBD2. Germline lookup yields CDR1 SGHVS and CDR2 FQNEAQ. Unmatched junction bases numbered 6, after V lost 0 bases and J lost 4 bases. The length of the CDR3 is 17 residues. Here the CDR3 reads CASSLAGGTSAYNEQFF. DNA for the CDR3: TGTGCCAGCAGCTTAGCGGGAGGGACTAGCGCGTACAATGAGCAGTTCTTC.

V is TRBV18 and J is TRBJ1-2; TRBD1 aligns across 10 bases. V gave up 6 bases and J gave up 3 bases; unmatched junction bases: 1. Germline values: CDR1 KGHSH, CDR2 LQKENI. The CDR3 spans 13 residues. For the CDR3, the DNA is TGTGCCAGCTCGACAGGGGGCGACTATGGCTACACCTTC. It yields the protein CASSTGGDYGYTF.

The chain uses TRBV27 and TRBJ2-1; 7 positions match TRBD2. After removal of 3 bases from V and 0 bases from J, the junction contained 2 bases not matched to a gene. Germline V gene lookup returns CDR1 MNHEY and CDR2 SMNVEV (reference sequence). CDR3 length equals 15 residues. DNA of the CDR3: TGTGCCAGCAGTTTTCGCGGGAGCTCCTACAATGAGCAGTTCTTC. Protein: CASSFRGSSYNEQFF.

The sample holds a few counts of this clone. The chain combines TRBV10-2 with TRBJ1-2; D call uncertain. The CDR3 covers 11 residues. Per the germline V gene, CDR1 is WSHSY and CDR2 is SAAADI. Trimming took 4 bases from V and 6 from J, leaving 6 bases between them. DNA for the CDR3: TGCGCCAGCAGTGCGGGGAATGGCTACACCTTC. Translated, it gives CASSAGNGYTF.

This sequence joins TRBV6-5 and TRBJ2-7, with TRBD2 identical over 8 bases. CDR1 MNHEY and CDR2 SVGAGI come from the germline V gene. The CDR3 extends over 15 amino acids. V lost 0 bases and J lost 3; bases outside the gene matches: 4. CDR3 DNA sequence: TGTGCCAGCAGTTACTCGTTAGCGGGAAGCTACGAGCAGTACTTC. Its protein product is CASSYSLAGSYEQYF.

The chain has TRBV6-5 and TRBJ2-5, with 11 bases identical to TRBD2. CDR1 MNHEY and CDR2 SVGAGI come from the germline V gene. The CDR3 contains 15 residues. The V segment lost 2 bases and the J segment 3 bases; nucleotides outside the gene matches: 2. As DNA, the CDR3 is TGTGCCAGCAGTTACCCGACTAGCGGGAAAGAGACCCAGTACTTC. It encodes CASSYPTSGKETQYF.

V and J are TRBV25-1 and TRBJ2-4, with 7 bases that match TRBD1. The CDR3 consists of 12 residues. V gave up 8 bases and J gave up 15 bases; unmatched junction bases: 13. Per germline, CDR1 MGHDK and CDR2 SYGVNS. For the CDR3, the DNA is TGTGCCAGCGGAACCACGACAGGGACCACGTACTTC. Translation gives CASGTTTGTTYF.

V is TRBV14 and J is TRBJ2-7; 9 nucleotides agree with TRBD1. Germline CDR1 and CDR2: SGHDN and FVKESK. Trimming cost V 5 bases and J 5 bases; bases outside gene matches: 4. This CDR3 is 13 amino acids long. CDR3 residues: CASSSGQGNEQYF. For the CDR3, the DNA is TGTGCCAGCAGCTCAGGACAGGGGAACGAGCAGTACTTC.

The sample holds a few counts of this clone. This rearrangement joins TRBV6-1 to TRBJ1-5; D might be TRBD1 (5 bases). CDR3 length: 14 amino acids. V lost 7 bases, J lost 4 bases, and 14 bases lay in between. Per germline, CDR1 MNHNS and CDR2 SASEGT. CDR3 amino acids: CASTQLGGNQPQHF. In DNA form, the CDR3 reads TGTGCCAGCACTCAACTGGGGGGTAATCAGCCCCAGCATTTT.

The V gene is TRBV5-1, the J gene TRBJ2-2, with 15 bases that match TRBD2. CDR1 and CDR2 from the germline V gene are SGHRS and YFSETQ. The ends lost 4 bases at V and 2 bases at J; junction bases unmatched: 6. There are 18 residues in the CDR3. The CDR3 nucleotides are TGCGCCAGCAGCAAAGGACTAGCGGGAGGGGGTAACACCGGGGAGCTGTTTTTT. Translating it yields CASSKGLAGGGNTGELFF.

The J gene is TRBJ1-2, the V gene TRBV7-9; weak D call: TRBD1 (5 bases). Trimming stripped 5 bases from V and 0 bases from J, with 13 bases between. Germline values: CDR1 SEHNR, CDR2 FQNEAQ (reference sequence). The CDR3 length is 15 residues. The CDR3 loop reads CASSPWGTANYGYTF. CDR3 sequence (DNA): TGTGCCAGCAGCCCATGGGGCACCGCTAACTATGGCTACACCTTC.

The chain uses TRBV11-2 and TRBJ1-2; 12 bases line up with TRBD1. Germline trimming cut 5 bases from V and 2 bases from J; bases unmatched to any gene: 15. This CDR3 has 19 residues. Germline V CDR1 and CDR2: SGHAT, FQNNGV. The CDR3 loop is CASSLPEGGTGGANYGYTF. The CDR3 DNA sequence: TGTGCCAGCAGCCTTCCCGAAGGGGGGACAGGGGGCGCGAACTATGGCTACACCTTC.

The chain uses TRBV28 and TRBJ1-1; the match to TRBD1 covers 7 bases. Trimming took 8 bases from V and 3 from J; bases not matched to a gene: 9. The germline CDR1 and CDR2 sequences are MDHEN and SYDVKM. This CDR3 contains 14 residues. CDR3 DNA sequence: TGTGCCAGCTTACAGGGGAGATGGGACACTGAAGCTTTCTTT. Its protein product is CASLQGRWDTEAFF. Full variable domain (remainder filled in from reference TRBV28 and TRBJ1-1): DVKVTQSSRYLVKRTGEKVFLECVQDMDHENMFWYRQDPGLGLRLIYFSYDVKMKEKGDIPEGYSVSREKKERFSLILESASTNQTSMYLCASLQGRWDTEAFFGQGTRLTVV.

This clone was observed a single time. V is TRBV29-1 and J is TRBJ2-7; D is possibly TRBD1 (5 bases). With 4 bases removed from V and 2 bases from J, the gap between germline ends came to 15 bases. Germline V gene lookup returns CDR1 SQVTM and CDR2 ANQGSEA. The CDR3 is made up of 14 amino acids. Written as DNA, the CDR3 is TGCAGCGTTGTCGACAGCCGAACAACCTACGAGCAGTACTTC. As protein: CSVVDSRTTYEQYF.

The V gene is TRBV30, the J gene TRBJ1-3; D may be TRBD1 (5 bases). V gave up 1 base and J gave up 3 bases, with 16 bases separating them. Germline V lookup: CDR1 GTSNPN, CDR2 SVGIG (reference sequence). This CDR3 spans 16 amino acids. This CDR3 reads CAWSDQDRILGNTIYF. The CDR3 DNA is TGTGCCTGGAGTGACCAAGACAGAATACTTGGAAACACCATATATTTT.

There are a few counts of this clone. The chain links TRBV30 to TRBJ2-1, with D possibly being TRBD2 (5 bases). Per germline, CDR1 GTSNPN and CDR2 SVGIG (reference sequence). There are 13 residues in the CDR3. The ends were cut back, 7 bases at V and 4 bases at J, with 14 bases in the middle. CDR3 in amino acids: CASLVPGYNEQFF. The CDR3 DNA follows: TGTGCCTCACTAGTGCCGGGGTACAATGAGCAGTTCTTC.